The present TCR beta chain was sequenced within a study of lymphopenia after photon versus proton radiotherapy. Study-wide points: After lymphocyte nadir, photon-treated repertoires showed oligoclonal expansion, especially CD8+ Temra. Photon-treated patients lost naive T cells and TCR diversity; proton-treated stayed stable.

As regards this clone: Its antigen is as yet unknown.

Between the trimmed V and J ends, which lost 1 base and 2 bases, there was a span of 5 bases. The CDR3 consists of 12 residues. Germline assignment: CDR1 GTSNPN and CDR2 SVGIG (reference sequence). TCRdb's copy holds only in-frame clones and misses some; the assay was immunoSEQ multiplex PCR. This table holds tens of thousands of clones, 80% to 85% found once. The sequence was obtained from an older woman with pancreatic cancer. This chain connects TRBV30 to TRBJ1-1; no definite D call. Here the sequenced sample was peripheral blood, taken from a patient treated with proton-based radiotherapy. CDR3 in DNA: TGTGCCTGGAGTGACGGCAACACTGAAGCTTTCTTT. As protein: CAWSDGNTEAFF.